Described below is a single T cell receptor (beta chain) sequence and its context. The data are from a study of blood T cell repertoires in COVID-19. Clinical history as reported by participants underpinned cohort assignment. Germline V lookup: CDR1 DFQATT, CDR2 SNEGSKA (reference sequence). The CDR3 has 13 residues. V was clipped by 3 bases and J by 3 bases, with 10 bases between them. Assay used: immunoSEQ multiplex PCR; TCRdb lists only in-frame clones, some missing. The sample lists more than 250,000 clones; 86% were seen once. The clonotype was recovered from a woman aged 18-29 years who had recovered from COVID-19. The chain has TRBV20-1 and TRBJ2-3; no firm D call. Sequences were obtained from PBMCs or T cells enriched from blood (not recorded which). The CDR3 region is CSASPEDTDTQYF. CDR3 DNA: TGCAGTGCTAGTCCTGAGGATACAGATACGCAGTATTTT.